Reported below is one TCR beta chain. The assay was immunoSEQ multiplex PCR, and TCRdb's table has in-frame clones only and misses some. The sample consists of 85,000 to 100,000 clones, 80% to 90% of them appearing once. The data are from a study of radiation and T cells in renal cell carcinoma. Time point: baseline pretreatment blood. Treatment here: 15 Gy SBRT to primary tumor, nephrectomy 4 weeks later. The sequence derives from a man over 45 with renal cell carcinoma. This material consisted of blood, taken from a patient whose treatment included radiotherapy and nephrectomy.

CDR3 DNA: TGTGCCAGCTCAGGAGTGTTCCAAGAGACCCAGTACTTC. Translation gives CASSGVFQETQYF. This chain links TRBV18 with TRBJ2-5; no clear D. V was pared by 5 bases and J by 1 base, with 8 bases between. The CDR3 totals 13 residues. The germline gives CDR1 KGHSH, CDR2 LQKENI. The whole variable domain, filled in from reference TRBV18 and TRBJ2-5, reads NAGVMQNPRHLVRRRGQEARLRCSPMKGHSHVYWYRQLPEEGLKFMVYLQKENIIDESGMPKERFSAEFPKEGPSILRIQQVVRGDSAAYFCASSGVFQETQYFGPGTRLLVL.